This TCR beta chain was sequenced in a study of blood T cells in healthy people across ages. Points from the study as a whole: Naive and antigen-experienced cells could not be conclusively compared, given unsorted PBMCs.

Trimming cost V 2 bases and J 5 bases; bases outside gene matches: 8. Germline CDR1 SGHRS, CDR2 YFSETQ. This CDR3 contains 15 residues. The use of a sample-barcoded 5' primer and a J-beta primer mix characterized a second PCR of roughly 7 to 11 cycles. In TCRdb, the 5' RACE reads were re-called with MiXCR into one record per CDR3 protein. Counted here are over 600,000 distinct CDR3 sequences, more than 20% occurring once; the ten biggest clones make up roughly 3.6%. This clonotype was picked up a small number of times. The antigen remains undetermined. This chain connects TRBV5-1 to TRBJ2-7; 9 nucleotides align to TRBD1. The sample taken for sequencing was blood. This receptor was identified in an older man in good health. The CDR3 DNA reads TGCGCCAGCAGCTTCGGCGACAGGGGGAGGAACGAGCAGTACTTC. This gives the protein CASSFGDRGRNEQYF. Full variable domain (rest looked up from reference TRBV5-1 and TRBJ2-7): KAGVTQTPRYLIKTRGQQVTLSCSPISGHRSVSWYQQTPGQGLQFLFEYFSETQRNKGNFPGRFSGRQFSNSRSEMNVSTLELGDSALYLCASSFGDRGRNEQYFGPGTRLTVT.